One sample yielded the 5 T cell receptor delta chains listed below, sequenced in a study of γδ T cells in repeated Plasmodium falciparum infection (dated by TCRdb to about 2021). Library generation was performed with multiplex PCR. TCRdb lists the instrument as Illumina MiSeq. TCRdb called clones from the public reads with CATT, and repeated DNA sequences were later combined into one row. The sample includes approximately 90,000 delta-chain clones, with over 0.75% observed a single time. Of the sample, more than 9% falls within the top ten clones. For bulk TCR repertoire analysis, Vgamma9/Vdelta2+ and Vdelta2-negative gammadelta T cell populations were isolated by flow sorting from peripheral blood mononuclear cells. What was sequenced was gamma-delta T cells from blood. The receptors come from a pool of human donors (malaria-infected and uninfected, not separated).

This clone has a handful of counts. The TCRdb protein, from a much larger clone, departs from this DNA's translation at residue 5, likely by read error; the protein shown derives from the DNA. V is TRDV1 and J is TRDJ1, with TRDD3 identical over 10 bases. Here the J gene came from matching the DNA to germline, since TCRdb omits it. Germline V lookup: CDR1 TSWWSYY, CDR2 QGS. This CDR3 has 24 amino acids. Losses at the gene ends were 4 bases for V and 0 bases for J; bases not matched to a gene: 29. CDR3: CALGGPLPELGGGIRFVYTDKLIF. CDR3 DNA sequence: TGTGCTCTTGGGGGGCCCCTTCCTGAATTAGGGGGGGGGATACGCTTCGTGTACACCGATAAACTCATCTTT.

This clone turned up a few times. The protein TCRdb gives is from a much larger clone and does not agree with this DNA's translation at residue 5, likely a read error; the protein shown here comes from the DNA. The chain couples TRDV2 to TRDJ3, with 12 nucleotides matching TRDD3. The J gene was not available in TCRdb and was assigned here by matching the DNA to germline segments. Germline V gives CDR1 GEAIGNYY, CDR2 EKD. V shed 3 bases, J shed 1 base, and the junction held 6 bases outside the gene matches. This CDR3 spans 19 amino acids. The CDR3 spells CACDAVLGDTSWDTRQMFF. The CDR3 DNA is TGTGCCTGTGACGCCGTACTGGGGGATACATCCTGGGACACCCGACAGATGTTTTTC.

This clone was seen more than once but under ten times. A read error likely explains why the TCRdb protein, taken from a much larger clone, differs from this DNA's translation at residue 12; the protein shown is translated from the DNA. The V gene is TRDV1, the J gene TRDJ1; D unclear. V was clipped by 2 bases and J by 3 bases, with 19 bases between them. CDR1 is TSWWSYY and CDR2 is QGS in the germline V gene. The CDR3 covers 17 residues. CDR3 bases: TGTGCTCTTGGGGAAAGGAAGGGCGAGCCCAGGGCCGATAAACTCATCTTT. It encodes CALGERKGEPRADKLIF.

Comments on this clone: Given a far larger clone just one base away, this is likely a sequencing read error. At the DNA level, this CDR3 is encoded by other sequences in the same sample as well. The chain combines TRDV1 with TRDJ1; D might be TRDD2 (5 bases). Germline CDR1 and CDR2: TSWWSYY and QGS. The CDR3 is 22 residues long. CDR3 in DNA: TGTGCTCTTGGGGATGCTCTTCCCGCGAAAAATCGGTACCCCCAGTACACCGACAAACTCATCTTT. Translated, it gives CALGDALPAKNRYPQYTDKLIF.

This clone is classed as medium-sized (0.01 to 0.1%). Other nucleotide sequences from this sample produce the same CDR3. The chain joins TRDV2 to TRDJ1, with 10 nucleotides matching TRDD3. Per germline, CDR1 GEAIGNYY and CDR2 EKD. This CDR3 is built from 17 residues. V was clipped by 3 bases and J by 3 bases; unmatched bases: 12. The CDR3 loop is CACDGPVGGYAADKLIF. The CDR3 DNA reads as TGTGCCTGTGACGGTCCTGTGGGGGGATACGCTGCCGATAAACTCATCTTT.